The clone carrying this T cell receptor beta chain appeared many times. Its antigen is as yet unknown. The data are from a study of tumor and adjacent non-tumor tissue in lung cancer. Study-wide background: Patients comprised about a dozen adenocarcinoma, a couple of squamous cell carcinoma and 1 small cell lung cancer. Each sample yielded roughly 4 million productive TCRbeta reads on average.

Three rounds of nested PCR, following a modified ARM-PCR protocol, produced the TCRbeta library. Each CDR3 protein gets one entry after TCRdb re-called the multiplex PCR reads with MiXCR. The sample has 60,000 to 70,000 distinct CDR3 sequences, more than 75% seen once. No cell sorting was done before RNA was extracted from the tissue. The normal lung tissue was taken more than 3 cm from the tumor edge. General study results and limits: Tumor repertoires had a smaller top 100 clone share than normal lung. Significantly higher TCR diversity was found in tumor than normal lung.

The sequenced sample consisted of distant non-tumor lung tissue. The receptor was derived from a man aged 60 to 75 with non-small cell lung cancer.

In nucleotides, the CDR3 is TGTGCCAGCAGCTTAAATTCAGGGCCTGGAAACACCATATATTTT. Translation gives CASSLNSGPGNTIYF. The chain is built from TRBV11-2 and TRBJ1-3, with TRBD1 as a possible D gene (5 bases). V was clipped by 2 bases and J by 2 bases, with 10 bases between them. CDR3 size: 15 residues. Germline assignment: CDR1 SGHAT and CDR2 FQNNGV.